This passage covers 6 T cell receptor beta chains from one sample sequenced in a study of OX40 agonist ivuxolimab in advanced cancers. Here immunoSEQ multiplex PCR was the method, and the copy in TCRdb shows in-frame clones only, minus some. The table has 100,000 or so clones, around 94% seen once; the top ten hold approximately 0.18%. Specimen: CD4+ or CD8+ T cells sorted from blood, collected in a trial of the OX40 agonist ivuxolimab. Receptors originate from an adult with an advanced solid tumor such as melanoma, head and neck, liver or kidney cancer.

The chain couples TRBV5-1 to TRBJ2-1; D is possibly TRBD1 (6 bases). The V gene lost 2 bases and the J gene lost 10 bases, with 10 bases spanning the gap. The length of the CDR3 is 12 residues. Germline CDR1 and CDR2: SGHRS and YFSETQ. The CDR3 spells CASSFNRGEQFF. The CDR3 DNA is TGCGCCAGCAGCTTTAATAGGGGGGAGCAGTTCTTC.

The chain couples TRBV29-1 to TRBJ1-2; possibly TRBD1 for D (6 bases). The CDR3 has 14 amino acids. V lost 4 bases and J 4 bases, leaving 16 bases between the germline ends. The germline gives CDR1 SQVTM, CDR2 ANQGSEA. The CDR3 coding sequence is TGCAGCGTTGCGCAAGGGGGGGCTCGCTATGGCTACACCTTC. Amino acid sequence: CSVAQGGARYGYTF.

This sequence joins TRBV6-6 and TRBJ2-1, with D hard to call. V was trimmed by 2 bases and J by 5 bases, leaving 7 bases between them. The CDR3 runs 13 residues. Germline loops: CDR1 MNHNY, CDR2 SVGAGI (reference sequence). The CDR3 protein is CASSYRLNNEQFF. CDR3 bases: TGTGCCAGCAGTTACCGGCTTAACAATGAGCAGTTCTTC.

This chain links TRBV11-2 with TRBJ1-3; 7 nucleotides match TRBD1. CDR3 length: 17 residues. The germline gives CDR1 SGHAT, CDR2 FQNNGV. V lost 8 bases to trimming and J lost 0 bases; unmatched junction nucleotides: 13. The CDR3 spells CASPLGTALDSGNTIYF. CDR3 nucleotides: TGTGCCAGCCCCCTAGGGACAGCCCTAGACTCTGGAAACACCATATATTTT.

V gene TRBV19 combines with J gene TRBJ1-5; possibly TRBD1 for D (6 bases). CDR3 length equals 15 residues. Trimming cost V 3 bases and J 5 bases, with 14 bases left between them. CDR1 and CDR2 from the germline V gene are LNHDA and SQIVND (reference sequence). Written as DNA, the CDR3 is TGTGCCAGTAGTATGTGGGGGGCCCTGTATCAGCCCCAGCATTTT. This gives the protein CASSMWGALYQPQHF.

The CDR3 DNA reads as TGTGCCATCAGTGAAGGGCAGGGCACCGGGGAGCTGTTTTTT. This sequence encodes CAISEGQGTGELFF. The chain combines TRBV10-3 with TRBJ2-2; a possible D gene is TRBD1 (5 bases). Germline values: CDR1 ENHRY, CDR2 SYGVKD. Trimming stripped 3 bases from V and 4 bases from J, with 9 bases between. The CDR3 is 14 residues long.